The subject of this entry is one TCR beta chain. Each CDR3 protein gets one entry in TCRdb, which reprocessed the 5' RACE reads and gives no DNA. With 200,000 to 300,000 distinct CDR3 sequences in the sample, the ten largest clones hold approximately 0.39%. The data are from a study of T cells expressing NK-cell markers. Background on the study: It was from sorted CD3+CD56+NKG2C+, CD3+CD56+NKG2C- and CD3+CD56-NKG2C+ T cells that TCR beta repertoires came.

CDR3 size: 14 residues. Germline V gives CDR1 SGHRS, CDR2 YFSETQ. This chain links TRBV5-1 with TRBJ2-1; without DNA, the TCRdb call of TRBD1 cannot be checked. The receptor's source is a man aged 18 to 35 in good health. The sequenced sample consisted of blood T cells: a sorted CD56 or NKG2C T cell subset, CD4+ or CD8+ T cells, or bulk PBMC T cells (not recorded which). The CDR3 sequence: CASSLDRGDNEQFF.